The next 14 T cell receptor beta chains were all read from a single sample in a study of beta chain features in type 1 diabetes. What was sequenced were expressed TCRB transcripts, since all of the isolated RNA had been reverse transcribed. The table came from immunoSEQ multiplex PCR; TCRdb's copy has only in-frame clones and leaves some out. The data show under 150,000 clones, with around 7% seen just once and about 1.3% held by the top ten. Sequenced input: central memory CD4+ T cells from blood. These receptors all come from a woman aged 30 to 39 in good health.

This clone occurred a few times. The chain combines TRBV18 with TRBJ2-7, with 11 nucleotides matching TRBD1. The V gene's germline CDR1 is KGHSH and CDR2 LQKENI. The CDR3 runs to 15 residues. V dropped 5 bases and J dropped 5; count of bases not matched to a gene: 8. The CDR3 DNA reads as TGTGCCAGCTCAGGACAGGGGGCGCCCGGGGACGAGCAGTACTTC. Translation gives CASSGQGAPGDEQYF.

A remark on this clone: One junction end does not reproduce the germline sequence, and a read error may be involved. The chain uses TRBV6-5 and TRBJ2-1; D remains unclear. CDR1 is MNHEY and CDR2 is SVGAGI in the germline V gene. This CDR3 region has 12 residues. Here the CDR3 reads CASSYSKLAPLF. CDR3 DNA sequence: TGTGCCAGCAGTTACTCGAAGTTAGCCCCCCTCTTC.

The table lists this clone with a few counts. J is TRBJ2-3 and V is TRBV6-1; no clear D. The CDR3 consists of 14 residues. The germline V gene has CDR1 MNHNS and CDR2 SASEGT. V was cut by 2 bases and J by 0 bases, with 6 bases left in between. This CDR3 reads CASSELSSTDTQYF. In DNA, the CDR3 is TGTGCCAGCAGTGAACTTTCTAGCACAGATACGCAGTATTTT.

This clone was seen a handful of times. V and J are TRBV14 and TRBJ2-1; D might be TRBD2 (6 bases). CDR3 length equals 18 residues. Trimming took off 2 bases at V and 0 bases at J, with 17 bases between the two ends. In germline, CDR1 is SGHDN, CDR2 FVKESK. The CDR3 protein is CASSQRNSGFSSYNEQFF. The CDR3, as DNA: TGTGCCAGCAGCCAAAGAAATAGCGGATTCAGCTCCTACAATGAGCAGTTCTTC.

In this sample, this clone turned up a few times. The chain couples TRBV6-6 to TRBJ2-7, with 7 bases fitting TRBD2. CDR3 size: 14 residues. V gave up 8 bases and J gave up 0 bases; unmatched junction bases: 7. Germline V gene sequence: CDR1 MNHNY, CDR2 SVGAGI (reference sequence). CDR3 nucleotides: TGTGCCAGCTACGCATCGGGGGGCTCCTACGAGCAGTACTTC. Its protein is CASYASGGSYEQYF.

A note on this clone: One end of the junction does not line up with germline, which may come from a read error. Within the sample, other DNA sequences also encode this same CDR3. The V gene is TRBV7-7, the J gene TRBJ2-5; 11 bases map to TRBD1. CDR3 length: 15 amino acids. Per the germline V gene, CDR1 is SSHAT and CDR2 is FNYEAQ (reference sequence). The CDR3 region is CASSFRTGGLETQYF. In DNA, the CDR3 is TGTGCTAGCAGCTTTCGGACAGGGGGCCTAGAGACCCAGTACTTC.

The J gene is TRBJ2-5, the V gene TRBV27, with 8 positions matching TRBD2. The CDR3 runs 15 residues. The junction had 11 bases not matched to a gene; V was cut back by 6 bases and J by 5 bases. Germline CDR1 reads MNHEY; CDR2 reads SMNVEV (reference sequence). The CDR3 spells CASSPRVAGRETQYF. The CDR3 DNA reads as TGTGCCAGCAGCCCAAGGGTAGCGGGAAGGGAGACCCAGTACTTC.

This clone was counted between two and nine times. The rearrangement uses TRBV6-1 and TRBJ2-5; 7 nucleotides agree with TRBD1. J was trimmed by 5 bases and V by 5 bases; bases with no gene match: 8. Germline-derived CDR1 and CDR2 are MNHNS and SASEGT. This CDR3 is built from 14 residues. The CDR3 region is CASSPVTGIETQYF. As DNA, the CDR3 is TGTGCCAGCAGTCCAGTGACAGGGATTGAGACCCAGTACTTC.

This clone showed up just a few times. This chain's CDR3 is CAAAKRGSYEQYF. The CDR3 DNA reads as TGTGCCGCCGCTAAGCGGGGCTCCTACGAGCAGTACTTC. V is TRBV21-1 and J is TRBJ2-7; TRBD2, the D gene given by the table, was not confirmed from the DNA. TRBV21-1 is an annotated pseudogene. This CDR3 comprises 13 residues.

This clone was counted a few times. V and J are TRBV11-2 and TRBJ2-2; 7 bases are shared with TRBD2. This CDR3 spans 14 amino acids. Germline CDR1 reads SGHAT; CDR2 reads FQNNGV. With 5 bases clipped from V and 5 bases from J, the junction kept 5 bases outside the gene matches. CDR3 protein: CASSLQRDTGELFF. CDR3 nucleotides: TGTGCCAGCAGCCTTCAGCGGGATACCGGGGAGCTGTTTTTT.

V gene TRBV4-2 combines with J gene TRBJ2-2; 9 bases are shared with TRBD2. The CDR3 has 16 amino acids. CDR1 and CDR2 (germline): LGHNA, YNFKEQ. Germline trimming cut 4 bases from V and 2 bases from J; bases unmatched to any gene: 5. The CDR3 is CASSLTSGLNTGELFF. The CDR3 coding sequence is TGTGCCAGCAGCCTGACTAGCGGACTCAACACCGGGGAGCTGTTTTTT.

There are a few counts of this clone. The chain carries TRBV28 and TRBJ1-5; tentatively, D is TRBD1 (5 bases). Looked up from germline, CDR1 is MDHEN and CDR2 is SYDVKM. V was cut by 2 bases and J by 6 bases, with 11 bases left in between. The CDR3 runs 14 residues. The CDR3 loop reads CASSLGGGIQPQHF. CDR3 coding DNA: TGTGCCAGCAGTTTAGGGGGAGGGATTCAGCCCCAGCATTTT.

This clone was counted many times. V and J are TRBV30 and TRBJ2-2; 9 nucleotides align to TRBD1. Germline-derived CDR1 and CDR2 are GTSNPN and SVGIG (reference sequence). This CDR3 comprises 15 residues. V lost 3 bases and J lost 5; bases outside the gene matches: 7. CDR3 amino acids: CAWRKNRGLTGELFF. The CDR3 DNA reads TGTGCCTGGAGAAAAAACAGGGGGCTAACCGGGGAGCTGTTTTTT. Looking up the rest from reference TRBV30 and TRBJ2-2 gives the full variable domain: SQTIHQWPATLVQPVGSPLSLECTVEGTSNPNLYWYRQAAGRGLQLLFYSVGIGQISSEVPQNLSASRPQDRQFILSSKKLLLSDSGFYLCAWRKNRGLTGELFFGEGSRLTVL.

V gene TRBV14 combines with J gene TRBJ2-4, with 8 nucleotides matching TRBD2. V was clipped by 2 bases and J by 9 bases; unmatched bases: 6. Germline values: CDR1 SGHDN, CDR2 FVKESK. CDR3 length equals 14 residues. This CDR3 reads CASSQRQAGGIQYF. The CDR3 nucleotides read TGTGCCAGCAGCCAACGACAGGCGGGAGGCATTCAGTACTTC.